These 28 T cell receptor beta chains share one sample of origin, sequenced in a study of T cell responses to AZD1222 COVID-19 vaccine. Method: immunoSEQ multiplex PCR; TCRdb's copy keeps in-frame clones and lacks some. This table holds about 68,000 clones, approximately 90% found once. The sequenced sample was peripheral blood, obtained on day 0 of AZD1222 vaccination. Source of these receptors: an adult in good health.

With respect to this clone: Other DNA sequences within the sample encode an identical CDR3. The chain recombines TRBV18 with TRBJ1-4; 10 bases agree with TRBD1. CDR1 is KGHSH, CDR2 LQKENI, per germline. The junction had 4 bases not matched to a gene; V was cut back by 6 bases and J by 6 bases. The CDR3 spans 14 residues. The chain's CDR3 is CASSPGTGDEKLFF. The CDR3 nucleotides read TGTGCCAGCTCCCCCGGGACAGGGGATGAAAAACTGTTTTTT.

The chain joins TRBV19 to TRBJ2-2, with 9 nucleotides matching TRBD2. This CDR3 is 14 amino acids long. V was clipped by 7 bases and J by 3 bases; unmatched bases: 3. Per germline, CDR1 LNHDA and CDR2 SQIVND (reference sequence). CDR3 nucleotide sequence: TGTGCCAGTACCGGGACTAGCTACACCGGGGAGCTGTTTTTT. Its protein is CASTGTSYTGELFF.

This chain links TRBV14 with TRBJ2-2; D unclear. Germline assignment: CDR1 SGHDN and CDR2 FVKESK. The CDR3 extends over 15 amino acids. The V end was cut by 5 bases, the J end by 3 bases, with 13 bases between. The CDR3 nucleotides are TGTGCCAGCAGCAAAACGGACCCCGACACCGGGGAGCTGTTTTTT. Translated, it gives CASSKTDPDTGELFF.

This clone has just one count. The chain couples TRBV3-1 (or the pseudogene TRBV3-2) to TRBJ2-7; D gene ambiguous. Germline-derived CDR1 and CDR2 are LGHDT and YNNKEL (reference sequence). V dropped 0 bases and J dropped 2 bases, with 11 bases sitting between them. The CDR3 is 15 amino acids. The CDR3: CASSQEKEMPYEQYF. In nucleotides, the CDR3 is TGTGCCAGCAGCCAAGAAAAGGAAATGCCCTACGAGCAGTACTTC.

The chain combines TRBV24-1 with TRBJ2-3, with a possible D match to TRBD2 (5 bases). Trimming left V 7 bases short and J 0 bases short, with 13 bases between. The germline V gene encodes CDR1 KGHDR and CDR2 SFDVKD. The CDR3 has 15 amino acids. CDR3: CATSPGLSSTDTQYF. The CDR3 DNA sequence: TGTGCCACCAGCCCCGGACTCTCTAGCACAGATACGCAGTATTTT.

A few counts support this clone. CDR3 sequence (DNA): TGTGCCAGCAGCCAAGTACAGGGAAATGAAAAACTGTTTTTT. Protein: CASSQVQGNEKLFF. The gene calls are TRBV3-1 (or the pseudogene TRBV3-2) and TRBJ1-4, with D tentatively TRBD1 (6 bases). The length of the CDR3 is 14 residues. Between the trimmed V and J ends, which lost 1 base and 5 bases, there was a span of 8 bases. Germline CDR1 and CDR2: LGHDT and YNNKEL (reference sequence).

The genes are TRBV29-1 and TRBJ1-3; TRBD1 aligns across 8 bases. This CDR3 contains 13 residues. Germline V gene lookup returns CDR1 SQVTM and CDR2 ANQGSEA. Trimming took 7 bases from V and 4 from J; bases not matched to a gene: 6. Here the CDR3 DNA reads TGCAGCGCCCGGACAGGGCAAGGAAACACCATATATTTT. Amino acids: CSARTGQGNTIYF.

The chain links TRBV28 to TRBJ1-2; the match to TRBD1 covers 10 bases. The CDR3 has 15 residues. V trimming: 5 bases; J trimming: 2 bases; junction bases outside the gene matches: 5. The germline V gene has CDR1 MDHEN and CDR2 SYDVKM. The CDR3 protein is CASSGEGQGNYGYTF. The CDR3 bases are TGTGCCAGCAGTGGGGAGGGACAGGGGAACTATGGCTACACCTTC.

The chain joins TRBV4-3 to TRBJ2-7; D perhaps matches TRBD1 (6 bases). CDR3 length: 15 amino acids. From germline, CDR1 is LGHNA and CDR2 YSLEER. V dropped 1 base and J dropped 3 bases, with 13 bases sitting between them. CDR3 coding DNA: TGCGCCAGCAGCCAAGCGTCCAGGGGATTCTACGAGCAGTACTTC. Amino acids: CASSQASRGFYEQYF.

The chain links TRBV4-3 to TRBJ2-1; a possible D gene is TRBD1 (5 bases). The germline gives CDR1 LGHNA, CDR2 YSLEER. V was clipped by 2 bases and J by 3 bases, with 14 bases between them. The CDR3 has 16 residues. This CDR3 reads CASSQWGSRGYNEQFF. The CDR3 DNA is TGCGCCAGCAGCCAATGGGGCAGTCGAGGCTACAATGAGCAGTTCTTC.

CDR3 loop: CASSVVDGAGPLNTEAFF. CDR3 nucleotides: TGTGCCAGCAGCGTAGTTGATGGAGCCGGACCGTTAAACACTGAAGCTTTCTTT. The V call is TRBV9, the J call TRBJ1-1; D is uncertain. The V gene's germline CDR1 is SGDLS and CDR2 YYNGEE. V lost 0 bases to trimming and J lost 2 bases, with 20 bases between them. The CDR3 contains 18 residues.

J is TRBJ2-2 and V is TRBV6-6; no clear D gene. Between the trimmed V and J ends, which lost 0 bases and 4 bases, there was a span of 0 bases. Germline loops: CDR1 MNHNY, CDR2 SVGAGI (reference sequence). The CDR3 contains 12 residues. CDR3 in amino acids: CASSYSTGELFF. The CDR3 DNA sequence: TGTGCCAGCAGTTACTCCACCGGGGAGCTGTTTTTT.

The chain couples TRBV14 to TRBJ1-6; no clear D gene. V lost 0 bases to trimming and J lost 5 bases, with 11 bases between them. The CDR3 runs 16 residues. The V gene's germline CDR1 is SGHDN and CDR2 FVKESK. CDR3 nucleotides: TGTGCCAGCAGCCAAGATTACAGAACTAATAATTCACCCCTCCACTTT. This gives the protein CASSQDYRTNNSPLHF. Using reference TRBV14 and TRBJ1-6 for the parts outside the CDR3, the full variable domain is EAGVTQFPSHSVIEKGQTVTLRCDPISGHDNLYWYRRVMGKEIKFLLHFVKESKQDESGMPNNRFLAERTGGTYSTLKVQPAELEDSGVYFCASSQDYRTNNSPLHFGNGTRLTVT.

The CDR3, as DNA: TGCGCCAGCAGCCGCGGGAGTTCAACTAATGAAAAACTGTTTTTT. Encoded protein: CASSRGSSTNEKLFF. This chain connects TRBV5-1 to TRBJ1-4; D call uncertain. Germline V gene sequence: CDR1 SGHRS, CDR2 YFSETQ. The CDR3 is made up of 15 amino acids. The V end was cut by 4 bases, the J end by 0 bases, with 10 bases between.

The chain is built from TRBV5-4 and TRBJ1-2; 8 bases line up with TRBD1. V trimming: 3 bases; J trimming: 8 bases; junction bases outside the gene matches: 12. CDR1 is SGHNT, CDR2 YYREEE, per germline (reference sequence). CDR3 length equals 15 residues. As DNA, the CDR3 is TGTGCCAGCAGCTCCCAGGGGGCGGATTTGAGGGGCTACACCTTC. Its protein is CASSSQGADLRGYTF.

This clone ranks as medium-sized. The chain carries TRBV30 and TRBJ1-6, with D perhaps TRBD1 (5 bases). Trimming took 1 base from V and 8 from J, leaving 15 bases between them. This CDR3 is 15 amino acids long. CDR1 and CDR2 (germline): GTSNPN, SVGIG (reference sequence). This CDR3 reads CAWSGLAGPDSPLHF. CDR3 in DNA: TGTGCCTGGAGTGGCCTGGCAGGGCCGGATTCACCCCTCCACTTT.

V usage is TRBV6-5 and J usage is TRBJ1-1; tentatively, D is TRBD1 (5 bases). The V gene lost 5 bases and the J gene lost 4 bases, with 14 bases spanning the gap. Germline CDR1 is MNHEY and CDR2 is SVGAGI. The CDR3 extends over 14 amino acids. CDR3 DNA sequence: TGTGCCAGCAGTCCCCCAGGGACGGCCACTGAAGCTTTCTTT. Translation: CASSPPGTATEAFF.

The chain couples TRBV24-1 to TRBJ2-3; the match to TRBD1 covers 9 bases. This CDR3 contains 17 residues. V lost 3 bases to trimming and J lost 1 base; unmatched junction nucleotides: 7. Germline-derived CDR1 and CDR2 are KGHDR and SFDVKD. Here the CDR3 reads CATSDVQGAGGTDTQYF. The CDR3 DNA is TGTGCCACCAGTGATGTACAGGGGGCAGGGGGCACAGATACGCAGTATTTT.

The chain combines TRBV9 with TRBJ2-5; possibly TRBD1 or TRBD2 for D (5 bases each). Deletions cut 4 bases from V and 3 bases from J, with 16 bases between. CDR3 length: 15 amino acids. In germline, CDR1 is SGDLS, CDR2 YYNGEE. In DNA form, the CDR3 reads TGTGCCAGCAGCATCCAATCGGGGCGGGAAGAGACCCAGTACTTC. This sequence encodes CASSIQSGREETQYF.

This clone has just one count. This rearrangement joins TRBV19 to TRBJ1-5; perhaps TRBD1 as D (5 bases). The CDR3 is made up of 15 amino acids. V dropped 0 bases and J dropped 6 bases, with 12 bases sitting between them. CDR1 and CDR2 from the germline V gene are LNHDA and SQIVND (reference sequence). The CDR3 nucleotides read TGTGCCAGTAGTATAGACGACGGCGGGGGTCAGCCCCAGCATTTT. Protein: CASSIDDGGGQPQHF.

The rearrangement uses TRBV27 and TRBJ2-1; D may be TRBD1 (5 bases). Germline V gene sequence: CDR1 MNHEY, CDR2 SMNVEV (reference sequence). The CDR3 is 14 amino acids. The germline V and J ends were trimmed by 5 bases and 2 bases, with 10 bases remaining between them. The CDR3 protein is CASSADSPYNEQFF. CDR3 nucleotides: TGTGCCAGCAGTGCAGACAGTCCCTACAATGAGCAGTTCTTC.

The rearrangement links TRBV6-5 to TRBJ2-5; 9 bases map to TRBD2. The germline V gene encodes CDR1 MNHEY and CDR2 SVGAGI. The length of the CDR3 is 16 residues. Losses at the gene ends were 2 bases for V and 2 bases for J; bases not matched to a gene: 6. CDR3 bases: TGTGCCAGCAGTTACGGGGCGGGAGGGGAGCAAGAGACCCAGTACTTC. It translates to CASSYGAGGEQETQYF.

V is TRBV7-9 and J is TRBJ2-5; no clear D gene. Per germline, CDR1 SEHNR and CDR2 FQNEAQ (reference sequence). The CDR3 has 12 residues. Trimming removed 7 bases from V and 2 bases from J, with 8 bases in between. CDR3 region: CASTRQQETQYF. CDR3 coding DNA: TGTGCCAGCACCCGGCAACAAGAGACCCAGTACTTC.

The chain carries TRBV6-5 and TRBJ1-1; unclear D gene. The CDR3 is 16 residues long. Trimming took off 0 bases at V and 1 base at J, with 12 bases between the two ends. From germline, CDR1 is MNHEY and CDR2 SVGAGI. The CDR3 sequence is CASSYSTGSGNTEAFF. The CDR3 coding sequence is TGTGCCAGCAGTTACTCGACCGGGAGCGGGAACACTGAAGCTTTCTTT.

This CDR3 is CASSLGLQGEDWGSGNTIYF. CDR3 nucleotide sequence: TGTGCCAGCAGCTTAGGGTTACAGGGTGAAGATTGGGGCTCTGGAAACACCATATATTTT. This chain links TRBV7-8 with TRBJ1-3, with TRBD1 as a possible D gene (6 bases). Trimming stripped 1 base from V and 0 bases from J, with 22 bases between. The CDR3 sequence is 20 residues long. The V gene's germline CDR1 is SGHVS and CDR2 FQNEAQ.

There are a few counts of this clone. V usage is TRBV11-2 and J usage is TRBJ2-3; 14 bases agree with TRBD2. The ends lost 5 bases at V and 6 bases at J; junction bases unmatched: 4. Germline V lookup: CDR1 SGHAT, CDR2 FQNNGV. The CDR3 totals 15 residues. Written as DNA, the CDR3 is TGTGCCAGCAGCCGGACTAGCGGGGGGTTTGATACGCAGTATTTT. Protein: CASSRTSGGFDTQYF.

This clone was recorded only once. The chain has TRBV2 and TRBJ1-2; the D is unclear. CDR1 and CDR2 (germline): SNHLY, FYNNEI. Trimming removed 7 bases at V and 1 base at J, with 10 bases between. This CDR3 is 13 amino acids long. This CDR3 is CASIRVFNYGYTF. CDR3 DNA sequence: TGTGCCAGCATTAGGGTTTTTAACTATGGCTACACCTTC.

The rearrangement joins TRBV13 to TRBJ2-5, with TRBD1 identical over 9 bases. The CDR3 consists of 15 residues. CDR1 is PRHDT and CDR2 is FYEKMQ in the germline V gene (reference sequence). With V trimmed by 5 bases and J by 5 bases, 9 bases remained unmatched. CDR3 sequence reads: CASSVRTGVIETQYF. In nucleotides, the CDR3 is TGTGCCAGCAGCGTCCGGACAGGGGTAATCGAGACCCAGTACTTC.